Presented here are 5 T cell receptor beta chains from one specimen sequenced in a study of blood T cell repertoires in COVID-19. The table came from immunoSEQ multiplex PCR; TCRdb's copy has only in-frame clones and leaves some out. Of about 55,000 clones listed, 82% are singletons. The sequenced sample was peripheral blood. The origin of the receptors is a human donor in a cohort sampled during active or convalescent COVID-19.

This sequence joins TRBV9 and TRBJ1-1, with 7 positions matching TRBD1. The germline V gene has CDR1 SGDLS and CDR2 YYNGEE. Trimming removed 0 bases from V and 7 bases from J; junction bases left unmatched: 12. This CDR3 comprises 16 residues. CDR3: CASSVGAGGLGGEAFF. In nucleotides, the CDR3 is TGTGCCAGCAGCGTAGGCGCAGGGGGTCTCGGTGGTGAAGCTTTCTTT.

This clone came up a few times. V is TRBV2 and J is TRBJ1-1, with a tentative D call TRBD1 (6 bases). V was trimmed by 6 bases and J by 0 bases, leaving 11 bases between them. The germline CDR1 and CDR2 sequences are SNHLY and FYNNEI. This CDR3 is 14 amino acids long. The CDR3 loop is CASSGGQLNTEAFF. CDR3 nucleotides: TGTGCCAGCAGCGGCGGACAGTTGAACACTGAAGCTTTCTTT.

This clone was recorded a few times. The gene calls are TRBV18 and TRBJ1-5, with 8 nucleotides matching TRBD1. The CDR3 runs 15 residues. The J segment lost 2 bases and the V segment lost 5 bases, leaving 5 bases of the junction unmatched. CDR1 KGHSH and CDR2 LQKENI come from the germline V gene. CDR3 in amino acids: CASSTGQGGNQPQHF. The CDR3 region has the DNA TGTGCCAGCTCAACCGGACAGGGCGGCAATCAGCCCCAGCATTTT. Using reference TRBV18 and TRBJ1-5 for the parts outside the CDR3, the full variable domain is NAGVMQNPRHLVRRRGQEARLRCSPMKGHSHVYWYRQLPEEGLKFMVYLQKENIIDESGMPKERFSAEFPKEGPSILRIQQVVRGDSAAYFCASSTGQGGNQPQHFGDGTRLSIL.

The rearrangement joins TRBV30 to TRBJ1-1; D is unclear. The CDR3 has 14 residues. V shed 1 base and J shed 1 base, with 10 bases lying between them. Germline V gives CDR1 GTSNPN, CDR2 SVGIG (reference sequence). The DNA of the CDR3 is TGTGCCTGGAGTGCTATTACAGCGAACACTGAAGCTTTCTTT. It translates to CAWSAITANTEAFF. The full variable domain, with the rest looked up from reference TRBV30 and TRBJ1-1, is SQTIHQWPATLVQPVGSPLSLECTVEGTSNPNLYWYRQAAGRGLQLLFYSVGIGQISSEVPQNLSASRPQDRQFILSSKKLLLSDSGFYLCAWSAITANTEAFFGQGTRLTVV.

The chain uses TRBV18 and TRBJ2-3; D is perhaps TRBD1 (5 bases). Trimming removed 3 bases at V and 6 bases at J, with 16 bases between. The germline CDR1 and CDR2 sequences are KGHSH and LQKENI. The CDR3 has 15 residues. This CDR3 is CASSPMGQGVDTQYF. The DNA for the CDR3 is TGTGCCAGCTCACCCATGGGGCAGGGTGTGGATACGCAGTATTTT.